The TCR beta chain under discussion was sequenced for a study of T cells in Graves' hyperthyroidism and ophthalmopathy. In germline, CDR1 is LGHNA, CDR2 YNFKEQ. The CDR3 has 14 amino acids. Study-wide results and caveats: Researchers report that a 13 V-J model separated ophthalmopathy from stable hyperthyroidism.

As concerns this clonotype: No antigen is known for it. Since a much larger clone is just one base distant, this may be a read error.

TCR beta CDR3 regions were amplified from RNA transcripts. RT-PCR in the first round (using the HTBI primer set) targeted the TCR CDR3. TCRdb passed the multiplex PCR reads through MiXCR, listing each CDR3 protein once. The sample yields 300,000 to 400,000 distinct CDR3 sequences, around 15% seen once. The chain employs TRBV4-2 and TRBJ1-5; no clear D. This clonotype was obtained from a woman aged 25 to 45 with Graves' ophthalmopathy. Sequencing was done on a sample of blood. The DNA for the CDR3 is TGTGCCAGCAGCCAATCTGATCCGCCAGCGCCCCGGCATTTT. This encodes CASSQSDPPAPRHF.